Below, 10 T cell receptor beta chains from the same sample are listed, as sequenced in a study of spatial heterogeneity in lung cancer. Time point: sample taken at primary tumor resection. Via MiXCR, TCRdb re-called the 5' RACE reads, giving one row per CDR3 protein. The table includes about 92,000 distinct CDR3 sequences, 10% to 15% detected once. The sequenced sample was PBMCs, obtained at surgery. The receptors come from a male donor with early-stage non-small cell lung cancer.

The table lists this clonotype with a few counts. The V call is TRBV2, the J call TRBJ1-6; weak D call: TRBD1 (6 bases). The CDR3 has 19 amino acids. V lost 5 bases to trimming and J lost 0 bases, with 20 bases between them. Germline assignment: CDR1 SNHLY and CDR2 FYNNEI. The CDR3 reads CASSYRPQGRSSYNSPLHF. In DNA, the CDR3 is TGTGCCAGCAGTTACCGCCCCCAGGGGAGAAGCTCCTATAATTCACCCCTCCACTTT.

The CDR3 region is CAISAGEQETQYF. The CDR3 DNA reads as TGTGCCATCAGTGCCGGGGAACAAGAGACCCAGTACTTC. The V call is TRBV10-3, the J call TRBJ2-5; D may be TRBD2 (5 bases). The germline V gene encodes CDR1 ENHRY and CDR2 SYGVKD. The CDR3 consists of 13 residues. The V and J ends lost 4 bases and 2 bases respectively, with 8 bases between them.

This clonotype was seen only a few times. This chain uses TRBV6-1 with TRBJ2-4; D ambiguous. V lost 8 bases and J 0 bases, leaving 2 bases between the germline ends. The CDR3 is made up of 11 amino acids. Germline V lookup: CDR1 MNHNS, CDR2 SASEGT. The CDR3 nucleotides are TGTGCCAGCTCAGCCAAAAACATTCAGTACTTC. Amino acid sequence: CASSAKNIQYF.

This clonotype has at least ten counts. CDR3 DNA: TGTGCCAGCAGCACTGGACAGGACGGACCCCAGCATTTT. Protein sequence: CASSTGQDGPQHF. The chain has TRBV5-4 and TRBJ1-5; 7 bases match TRBD1. This CDR3 has 13 amino acids. Germline values: CDR1 SGHNT, CDR2 YYREEE (reference sequence). Unmatched junction bases numbered 8, after V lost 4 bases and J lost 10 bases.

The genes are TRBV12-3 or TRBV12-4 and TRBJ2-1; D is tentatively TRBD1 or TRBD2 (5 bases each). The CDR3 loop spans 12 amino acids. The V and J ends lost 8 bases and 6 bases respectively, with 11 bases between them. CDR3: CASSPGTNEQFF. The CDR3 DNA is TGTGCCAGCTCGCCGGGGACCAATGAGCAGTTCTTC.

The chain is built from TRBV7-9 and TRBJ1-1, with D perhaps matching TRBD1 (5 bases). V was trimmed by 5 bases and J by 4 bases, leaving 11 bases between them. The germline CDR1 and CDR2 sequences are SEHNR and FQNEAQ (reference sequence). There are 13 residues in the CDR3. The CDR3 sequence is CASSPRGVTEAFF. DNA of the CDR3: TGTGCCAGCAGCCCACGGGGGGTCACTGAAGCTTTCTTT.

The chain links TRBV5-4 to TRBJ2-5, with D hard to call. The CDR3 contains 15 residues. V lost 3 bases and J 5 bases, leaving 17 bases between the germline ends. Germline values: CDR1 SGHNT, CDR2 YYREEE (reference sequence). CDR3 sequence reads: CASSYGSPVGETQYF. The CDR3 nucleotides read TGTGCCAGCAGCTACGGAAGTCCAGTAGGGGAGACCCAGTACTTC.

This clonotype was counted between two and nine times. This rearrangement joins TRBV7-2 to TRBJ2-7; possibly TRBD2 for D (6 bases). CDR3 length equals 15 residues. Trimming stripped 5 bases from V and 0 bases from J, with 14 bases between. From germline, CDR1 is SGHTA and CDR2 FQGNSA. The CDR3 region is CASSRPGLDSYEQYF. The CDR3 DNA is TGTGCCAGCAGCCGACCGGGACTGGACTCCTACGAGCAGTACTTC.

The chain links TRBV20-1 to TRBJ1-1; D gene uncertain. CDR3 length equals 12 residues. Germline V lookup: CDR1 DFQATT, CDR2 SNEGSKA (reference sequence). The DNA of the CDR3 is TGCACCTCGGCCTGGCGGGACACTGAAGCTTTCTTT. It specifies CTSAWRDTEAFF.

This clonotype occurred a few times. This sequence joins TRBV11-2 and TRBJ1-1, with TRBD1 as a possible D gene (6 bases). The CDR3 runs 14 residues. Deletions cut 5 bases from V and 1 base from J, with 11 bases between. Per germline, CDR1 SGHAT and CDR2 FQNNGV. The CDR3 nucleotides read TGTGCCAGCAGCCGAAGGACAGAGAACACTGAAGCTTTCTTT. Translation: CASSRRTENTEAFF.